A selection of T cell receptor beta chains follows, all from one sample in a study of Graves' ophthalmopathy and Graves' hyperthyroidism. TCRdb re-derived calls from the multiplex PCR reads in MiXCR, one entry per CDR3 protein. The sample contains about 400,000 distinct CDR3 sequences, roughly 21% of which appear only once. The sequencing sample was made of peripheral blood. Every receptor here comes from a woman younger than 35 with stable Graves' hyperthyroidism. The CDR3 runs from the conserved cysteine through the conserved F or W. Each record gives: J gene, D gene, V gene, clone size, CDR3 protein, CDR3 DNA. A D gene is named only where the DNA matches it firmly. Some rows have no size entry. The others give once, few or many, or a class for an expanded clone.

j_call: TRBJ2-7
d_call: TRBD2
v_call: TRBV18
clone_size: many
cdr3_aa: CASSPPGTSVQYF
cdr3_nt: TGTGCCAGCTCACCTCCCGGGACTAGCGTTCAGTACTTC

j_call: TRBJ2-7
d_call: TRBD2
v_call: TRBV5-1
clone_size: many
cdr3_aa: CASSLTAGGTPYEQYF
cdr3_nt: TGCGCCAGCAGCTTGACAGCGGGAGGGACTCCCTACGAGCAGTACTTC

j_call: TRBJ1-6
d_call: NA
v_call: TRBV6-5
clone_size: many
cdr3_aa: CASSYSAEKSPLHF
cdr3_nt: TGTGCCAGCAGTTACTCGGCAGAGAAGTCACCCCTCCACTTT

j_call: TRBJ2-5
d_call: NA
v_call: TRBV19
clone_size: many
cdr3_aa: CASSIVQGQETQYF
cdr3_nt: TGTGCCAGTAGTATAGTACAGGGTCAAGAGACCCAGTACTTC

j_call: TRBJ1-5
d_call: NA
v_call: TRBV2
clone_size: many
cdr3_aa: CASSQIRGRLQPQHF
cdr3_nt: TGTGCCAGCAGCCAAATTAGGGGTCGACTCCAGCCCCAGCATTTT

j_call: TRBJ1-2
d_call: TRBD1
v_call: TRBV2
clone_size: few
cdr3_aa: CASRTDRGKLYGYTF
cdr3_nt: TGTGCCAGCAGAACGGACAGGGGAAAACTCTATGGCTACACCTTC

j_call: TRBJ2-2
d_call: TRBD1
v_call: TRBV4-3
clone_size: many
cdr3_aa: CASSQDGQGSSGELFF
cdr3_nt: TGCGCCAGCAGCCAAGATGGACAGGGGAGTTCCGGGGAGCTGTTTTTT

j_call: TRBJ2-7
d_call: TRBD1
v_call: TRBV4-2
clone_size: few
cdr3_aa: CASSLLQGQGPYEQYF
cdr3_nt: TGTGCCAGCAGCCTACTCCAGGGACAGGGTCCCTACGAGCAGTACTTC

j_call: TRBJ1-1
d_call: NA
v_call: TRBV9
clone_size: many
cdr3_aa: CASSVAPMNTEAFF
cdr3_nt: TGTGCCAGCAGCGTAGCTCCGATGAACACTGAAGCTTTCTTT

j_call: TRBJ1-1
d_call: NA
v_call: TRBV7-2
clone_size: many
cdr3_aa: CASSLEGGITEAFF
cdr3_nt: TGTGCCAGCAGCTTGGAGGGAGGAATCACTGAAGCTTTCTTT

j_call: TRBJ1-2
d_call: NA
v_call: TRBV6-5
clone_size: many
cdr3_aa: CASSYLYGQHYGYTF
cdr3_nt: TGTGCCAGCAGTTACCTTTACGGACAGCACTATGGCTACACCTTC

j_call: TRBJ1-5
d_call: NA
v_call: TRBV7-2
clone_size: many
cdr3_aa: CASSLGQGVYQPQHF
cdr3_nt: TGTGCCAGCAGCTTAGGGCAGGGTGTGTATCAGCCCCAGCATTTT

j_call: TRBJ2-4
d_call: NA
v_call: TRBV19
clone_size: many
cdr3_aa: CASSVGLSAKNIQYF
cdr3_nt: TGTGCCAGTAGTGTTGGACTCTCTGCCAAAAACATTCAGTACTTC

j_call: TRBJ2-4
d_call: TRBD2
v_call: TRBV20-1
clone_size: many
cdr3_aa: CSAREIWVAGRGNIQYF
cdr3_nt: TGCAGTGCTAGAGAAATCTGGGTAGCGGGACGGGGAAACATTCAGTACTTC

j_call: TRBJ1-5
d_call: TRBD1
v_call: TRBV6-1
clone_size: once
cdr3_aa: CASYRTGDSNQPQHF
cdr3_nt: TGTGCCAGCTACCGGACAGGAGATAGCAATCAGCCCCAGCATTTT

j_call: TRBJ2-3
d_call: TRBD2
v_call: TRBV10-1
clone_size: many
cdr3_aa: CAGHELAGVTDTQYF
cdr3_nt: TGCGCCGGGCATGAACTAGCGGGAGTCACAGATACGCAGTATTTT

j_call: TRBJ1-1
d_call: TRBD1
v_call: TRBV28
clone_size: many
cdr3_aa: CASSSGQGMGNTEAFF
cdr3_nt: TGTGCCAGCAGCTCGGGACAGGGAATGGGTAACACTGAAGCTTTCTTT

j_call: TRBJ1-1
d_call: NA
v_call: TRBV6-1
clone_size: once
cdr3_aa: CASSESFGTEAFF
cdr3_nt: TGTGCCAGCAGTGAATCTTTCGGGACTGAAGCTTTCTTT

j_call: TRBJ1-2
d_call: TRBD1
v_call: TRBV12-3/TRBV12-4
clone_size: many
cdr3_aa: CASKVGQGARYTF
cdr3_nt: TGTGCCAGCAAAGTCGGACAGGGGGCTCGCTACACCTTC

j_call: TRBJ2-7
d_call: TRBD1
v_call: TRBV7-8
clone_size: many
cdr3_aa: CASSSRGLYEQYF
cdr3_nt: TGTGCCAGCAGCTCTAGGGGGCTGTACGAGCAGTACTTC

j_call: TRBJ1-1
d_call: NA
v_call: TRBV28
clone_size: many
cdr3_aa: CASLRRGETEAFF
cdr3_nt: TGTGCCAGCTTACGGAGGGGGGAGACTGAAGCTTTCTTT

j_call: TRBJ1-1
d_call: TRBD1
v_call: TRBV18
clone_size: many
cdr3_aa: CASSPDRGLVRTEAFF
cdr3_nt: TGTGCCAGCTCACCCGACAGGGGGCTAGTGAGAACTGAAGCTTTCTTT

j_call: TRBJ2-5
d_call: TRBD2
v_call: TRBV5-5
clone_size: medium-sized
cdr3_aa: CASSSSLAGGVKTQYF
cdr3_nt: TGTGCCAGCAGCTCCTCTCTAGCGGGAGGAGTAAAGACCCAGTACTTC

j_call: TRBJ1-5
d_call: NA
v_call: TRBV27
clone_size: many
cdr3_aa: CASRQDNQPQHF
cdr3_nt: TGTGCCAGCAGACAGGACAATCAGCCCCAGCATTTT

j_call: TRBJ2-2
d_call: NA
v_call: TRBV11-1
clone_size: many
cdr3_aa: CASRRGGGSNTGELFF
cdr3_nt: TGTGCCAGCAGACGGGGCGGAGGGAGTAACACCGGGGAGCTGTTTTTT

j_call: TRBJ2-7
d_call: TRBD2
v_call: TRBV14
clone_size: NA
cdr3_aa: CASSQDPGLAIKF
cdr3_nt: TGTGCCAGCAGCCAAGATCCGGGACTAGCTATCAAATTC

j_call: TRBJ2-5
d_call: NA
v_call: TRBV20-1
clone_size: many
cdr3_aa: CSARGRVWETQYF
cdr3_nt: TGCAGTGCTAGGGGCAGGGTGTGGGAGACCCAGTACTTC

j_call: TRBJ2-5
d_call: TRBD1
v_call: TRBV29-1
clone_size: many
cdr3_aa: CSVGQGNQETQYF
cdr3_nt: TGCAGCGTGGGACAGGGGAACCAAGAGACCCAGTACTTC

j_call: TRBJ2-1
d_call: TRBD2
v_call: TRBV27
clone_size: few
cdr3_aa: CASNILAGVGKDEQFF
cdr3_nt: TGTGCCAGCAATATACTAGCGGGAGTGGGTAAGGATGAGCAGTTCTTC

j_call: TRBJ2-2
d_call: NA
v_call: TRBV12-3/TRBV12-4
clone_size: many
cdr3_aa: CASSLGGPGELFF
cdr3_nt: TGTGCCAGCAGTTTAGGAGGGCCTGGGGAGCTGTTTTTT

j_call: TRBJ1-6
d_call: TRBD1
v_call: TRBV20-1
clone_size: NA
cdr3_aa: CSVVAGTGSSPLHF
cdr3_nt: TGCAGTGTTGTAGCGGGGACAGGGAGTTCACCCCTCCACTTT

j_call: TRBJ1-2
d_call: NA
v_call: TRBV6-5
clone_size: NA
cdr3_aa: CASSYYQGANYGYTF
cdr3_nt: TGTGCCAGCAGTTATTACCAGGGAGCTAACTATGGCTACACCTTC

j_call: TRBJ1-2
d_call: NA
v_call: TRBV18
clone_size: NA
cdr3_aa: CASSPDRSMGYGYTF
cdr3_nt: TGTGCCAGCTCACCAGACAGGTCCATGGGTTATGGCTACACCTTC

j_call: TRBJ2-6
d_call: TRBD2
v_call: TRBV5-1
clone_size: many
cdr3_aa: CASSLALAGAGANVLTF
cdr3_nt: TGCGCCAGCAGCTTGGCTCTAGCGGGAGCTGGGGCCAACGTCCTGACTTTC

j_call: TRBJ2-7
d_call: NA
v_call: TRBV6-5
clone_size: many
cdr3_aa: CASSYSTDHEQYF
cdr3_nt: TGTGCCAGCAGTTATTCGACAGATCACGAGCAGTACTTC

j_call: TRBJ1-5
d_call: TRBD1
v_call: TRBV20-1
clone_size: many
cdr3_aa: CSARGTGVVNQPQHF
cdr3_nt: TGCAGTGCTAGAGGGACAGGGGTCGTGAATCAGCCCCAGCATTTT

j_call: TRBJ1-5
d_call: TRBD1
v_call: TRBV4-1
clone_size: many
cdr3_aa: CASSRIGTGNQPQHF
cdr3_nt: TGCGCCAGCAGCCGGATCGGGACAGGGAATCAGCCCCAGCATTTT

j_call: TRBJ1-1
d_call: NA
v_call: TRBV11-2
clone_size: few
cdr3_aa: CASSFDLGEPLGQGAFF
cdr3_nt: TGTGCCAGCAGCTTCGACCTCGGGGAGCCCCTGGGGCAGGGGGCTTTCTTT

j_call: TRBJ1-5
d_call: NA
v_call: TRBV6-1
clone_size: NA
cdr3_aa: CASMVDVGQPQHF
cdr3_nt: TGTGCCAGCATGGTTGACGTAGGTCAGCCCCAGCATTTT

j_call: TRBJ2-7
d_call: TRBD2
v_call: TRBV7-2
clone_size: many
cdr3_aa: CASSEALAGVPPYEQYF
cdr3_nt: TGTGCCAGCAGCGAAGCCCTAGCGGGAGTCCCCCCCTACGAGCAGTACTTC

j_call: TRBJ1-1
d_call: NA
v_call: TRBV5-1
clone_size: NA
cdr3_aa: CASSLAAGPEAFF
cdr3_nt: TGCGCCAGCAGCTTGGCGGCAGGGCCTGAAGCTTTCTTT

j_call: TRBJ2-4
d_call: NA
v_call: TRBV7-8
clone_size: many
cdr3_aa: CASSYKIKTPDLVKYF
cdr3_nt: TGTGCCAGCAGCTACAAGATCAAGACTCCCGACCTCGTTAAGTACTTC

j_call: TRBJ1-3
d_call: TRBD1
v_call: TRBV19
clone_size: many
cdr3_aa: CASRTDRLGSGNTIYF
cdr3_nt: TGTGCCAGTAGGACGGACAGGCTGGGGTCCGGAAACACCATATATTTT

j_call: TRBJ2-6
d_call: NA
v_call: TRBV7-8
clone_size: many
cdr3_aa: CASSLVGQSSGANVLTF
cdr3_nt: TGCGCCAGCAGCTTAGTGGGTCAGAGCTCTGGGGCCAACGTCCTGACTTTC

j_call: TRBJ2-7
d_call: NA
v_call: TRBV11-2
clone_size: many
cdr3_aa: CASSMDDPAYEQYF
cdr3_nt: TGTGCCAGCAGCATGGACGACCCAGCCTACGAGCAGTACTTC

j_call: TRBJ2-2
d_call: NA
v_call: TRBV15
clone_size: NA
cdr3_aa: CATSREFGGELFF
cdr3_nt: TGTGCCACCAGCAGAGAGTTCGGCGGGGAGCTGTTTTTT

j_call: TRBJ2-5
d_call: NA
v_call: TRBV6-1
clone_size: many
cdr3_aa: CASSTWTGETQYF
cdr3_nt: TGTGCCAGCAGTACCTGGACGGGAGAGACCCAGTACTTC

j_call: TRBJ1-1
d_call: NA
v_call: TRBV6-1
clone_size: many
cdr3_aa: CASSVVRGDTEAFF
cdr3_nt: TGTGCCAGCAGTGTGGTCAGGGGAGACACTGAAGCTTTCTTT

j_call: TRBJ2-7
d_call: TRBD1
v_call: TRBV20-1
clone_size: few
cdr3_aa: CSARGGQEIFYEQYF
cdr3_nt: TGCAGTGCTAGGGGGGGACAGGAGATTTTCTACGAGCAGTACTTC